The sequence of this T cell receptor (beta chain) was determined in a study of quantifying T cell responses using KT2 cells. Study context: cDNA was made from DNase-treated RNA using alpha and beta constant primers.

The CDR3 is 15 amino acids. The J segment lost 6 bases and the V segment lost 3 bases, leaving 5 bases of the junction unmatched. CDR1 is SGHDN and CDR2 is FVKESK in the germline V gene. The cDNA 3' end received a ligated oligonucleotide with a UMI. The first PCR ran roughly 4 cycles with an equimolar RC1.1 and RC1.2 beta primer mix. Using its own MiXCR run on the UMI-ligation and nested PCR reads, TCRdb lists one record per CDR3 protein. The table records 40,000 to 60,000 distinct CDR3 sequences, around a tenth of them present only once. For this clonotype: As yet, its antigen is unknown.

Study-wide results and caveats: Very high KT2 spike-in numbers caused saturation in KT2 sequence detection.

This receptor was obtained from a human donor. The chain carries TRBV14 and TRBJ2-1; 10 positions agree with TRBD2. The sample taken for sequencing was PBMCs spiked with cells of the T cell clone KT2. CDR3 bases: TGTGCCAGCAGCCAGTTCCTAGCGGGAGTCAATGAGCAGTTCTTC. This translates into CASSQFLAGVNEQFF.